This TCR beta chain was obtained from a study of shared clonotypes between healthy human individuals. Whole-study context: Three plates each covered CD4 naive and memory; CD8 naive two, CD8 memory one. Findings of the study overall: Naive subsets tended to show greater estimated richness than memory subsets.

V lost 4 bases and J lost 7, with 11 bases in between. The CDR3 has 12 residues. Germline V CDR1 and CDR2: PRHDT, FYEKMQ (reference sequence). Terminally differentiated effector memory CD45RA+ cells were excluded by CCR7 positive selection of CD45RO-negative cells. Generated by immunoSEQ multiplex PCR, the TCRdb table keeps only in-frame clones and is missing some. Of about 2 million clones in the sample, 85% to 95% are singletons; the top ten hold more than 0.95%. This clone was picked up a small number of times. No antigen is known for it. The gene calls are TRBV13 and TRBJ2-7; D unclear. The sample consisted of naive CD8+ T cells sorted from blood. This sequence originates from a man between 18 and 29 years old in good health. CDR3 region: CASSSLIGEQYF. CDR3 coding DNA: TGTGCCAGCAGCTCCCTCATCGGGGAGCAGTACTTC.